The rows below give T cell receptor beta chains drawn from one sample of a study of blood T cell repertoires in COVID-19. TCRdb keeps only in-frame clones here, not all; method: immunoSEQ multiplex PCR. In the table there are about 180,000 clones, approximately 88% of which are singletons. The sample comprised peripheral blood. Source of these receptors: a woman between 25 and 40 years old with acute or convalescent COVID-19. CDR3s include the opening cysteine and the closing phenylalanine or tryptophan. A D gene is named only where the DNA matches it firmly.

d_gene | v_gene | CDR3aa
TRBD2 | TRBV7-9 | CASSLGLARAEQFF
TRBD2 | TRBV2 | CASSRPLTSGSSYNEQFF
NA | TRBV3-1/TRBV3-2 | CASSHIYEQYF
NA | TRBV12-2 | CASRLASARMDTQYF
NA | TRBV12-3/TRBV12-4 | CASSGAGRETQYF
NA | TRBV11-3 | CASSFPSGNTIYF
NA | TRBV19 | CASSMVRVGQPQHF
TRBD1 | TRBV11-2 | CASSLGGSNEQFF
NA | TRBV27 | CASSPTRQLGQFF
NA | TRBV21-1 | CARTGTGHNQPQHF
NA | TRBV5-1 | CASRAGGPLKDTQYF
TRBD2 | TRBV6-5 | CASSYAAGVETQYF
NA | TRBV29-1 | CSVSGWRETQYF
NA | TRBV5-1 | CASSVRPGIDSPLHF
TRBD1 | TRBV5-4 | CASSLPGRGRETQYF
NA | TRBV4-1 | CASSQVVVETQYF
TRBD1 | TRBV9 | CASSSGTVLDTIYF
NA | TRBV5-1 | CASSLDPSSYEQYF
TRBD1 | TRBV5-1 | CASSLGGTHGTDTQYF
NA | TRBV3-1/TRBV3-2 | CASRALNEKLFF
NA | TRBV30 | CALGVEGTQYF
NA | TRBV14 | CASSQAPFGNTIYF
TRBD1 | TRBV6-6 | CASSGTGGNYGYTF
NA | TRBV28 | CASSPRYYSGNTIYF
TRBD2 | TRBV5-1 | CASSLVWLAGFF
TRBD2 | TRBV5-5 | CASSPHPGLAPGELFF
TRBD1 | TRBV24-1 | CATSEPDRDYGYTF
NA | TRBV28 | CASSLPGQFMNTEAFF
TRBD2 | TRBV28 | CASSLGGLAFF
NA | TRBV21-1 | CASTRRDYYNEQFF
TRBD1 | TRBV28 | CASNRGLGTDTQYF
TRBD1 | TRBV20-1 | CSASQGARSEKLFF
NA | TRBV5-1 | CASSRVFRENTGELFF
TRBD2 | TRBV5-1 | CASKLLAGTSGEQFF
TRBD2 | TRBV19 | CASSIERGNVAGERFF
NA | TRBV5-1 | CASSLMGRMNTEAFF
TRBD1 | TRBV6-5 | CASSYAGTVYNEQFF
NA | TRBV5-5 | CASSLDNPLGADTQYF
NA | TRBV29-1 | CSVGESLYGYTF
NA | TRBV28 | CASSTRAPGGYTF
TRBD1 | TRBV30 | CAGRDRLTFF
TRBD1 | TRBV7-2 | CASSYGTGPSGPLHF
NA | TRBV9 | CASSVGGIDTQYF
NA | TRBV28 | CATWGEDYGYTF
NA | TRBV4-2 | CASSLDRVEQYF
TRBD2 | TRBV28 | CASNIGGGSYNEQFF
NA | TRBV9 | CASSVGRAGFNEQFF
NA | TRBV7-9 | CASSLGWRPQHF
TRBD2 | TRBV7-9 | CASSLGGSGTGELFF
NA | TRBV5-4 | CASSLVGGDEQFF
TRBD1 | TRBV19 | CASSIGQGMETQYF
TRBD1 | TRBV24-1 | CATSDLGGQAGANVLTF
NA | TRBV2 | CASSEDYAGDHGYTF
TRBD2 | TRBV5-4 | CASSLRREGRETQYF
NA | TRBV12-5 | CASGLATNNYGYTF
NA | TRBV4-2 | CASSQLYNNQPQHF
TRBD2 | TRBV3-1/TRBV3-2 | CASSRLAGPLSEQYF
NA | TRBV28 | CASSLTGAPYEQYF